The 3 T cell receptor beta chains below come from one sample, sequenced in a study of cytomegalovirus exposure and HLA in healthy donors. With 60 Vbeta and 13 Jbeta primers, the PCR was carried out. TCRdb's copy holds only in-frame clones and misses some; the assay was immunoSEQ multiplex PCR. The sample has roughly 88,000 clones, less than 85% seen once. Sample: PBMCs. Receptors originate from a man under 40 in good health and CMV-seropositive.

This chain links TRBV5-3 with TRBJ1-3; D is undetermined. TRBV5-3 is sorted into the ORF group, with uncertain function. The CDR3 is 18 residues long. V was trimmed by 5 bases and J by 0 bases, leaving 21 bases between them. DNA for the CDR3: TGTGCCAGAAGGCTCAACACGCCATACCCATTCTCTGGAAACACCATATATTTT. It yields the protein CARRLNTPYPFSGNTIYF.

The CDR3: CASSYGTSYGYTF. The CDR3 nucleotides are TGTGCCAGCAGTTACGGGACAAGCTATGGCTACACCTTC. The V and J genes are TRBV6-5 and TRBJ1-2; TRBD1 might be the D (6 bases). Germline CDR1 MNHEY, CDR2 SVGAGI. This CDR3 is 13 amino acids long. Deletions cut 2 bases from V and 4 bases from J, with 8 bases between.

This clone has more than one count but fewer than ten. The rearrangement links TRBV6-5 to TRBJ1-1; the D is unclear. Trimming took off 7 bases at V and 1 base at J, with 10 bases between the two ends. Germline CDR1 and CDR2: MNHEY and SVGAGI. This CDR3 has 13 amino acids. CDR3 amino acids: CASIERGNTEAFF. CDR3 bases: TGTGCCAGCATCGAACGGGGGAACACTGAAGCTTTCTTT.